This is a list of T cell receptor beta chains from one sample in a study of cytotoxic CD8 clonotypes in ibrutinib-treated CLL. This table comes from immunoSEQ multiplex PCR, and its TCRdb copy is limited to in-frame clones, with some not included. The data contain 140,000 to 150,000 clones, roughly three quarters of them singletons. The sequencing here drew on PBMCs, taken after 24 months of ibrutinib treatment. These receptors were obtained from a human donor with chronic lymphocytic leukemia. The CDR3 runs from the conserved cysteine through the conserved F or W. The D gene is left open where the match is weak. The listing skips clone size in some rows; elsewhere it reads once, few, many or a size class.

size	V	D	J	DNA	CDR3
.	TRBV18	.	TRBJ1-2	TGTGCCAGCTCACCCCCCGCGGGGGTTGGCTACACCTTC	CASSPPAGVGYTF
.	TRBV7-2	.	TRBJ1-2	TGTGCCAGCAGCTCTCCCGCCAGGGTTCGCTATGGCTACACCTTC	CASSSPARVRYGYTF
.	TRBV6-1	.	TRBJ1-4	TGTGCCAGCAGTGAAGCGAGGCAGATACCTAATGAAAAACTGTTTTTT	CASSEARQIPNEKLFF
few	TRBV6-5	.	TRBJ2-7	TGTGCCACCATCGGAGGGATCCCCTACGAGCAGTACTTC	CATIGGIPYEQYF
.	TRBV11-2	.	TRBJ2-7	TGTGCCAGCAGCTTCCTTGCGGGGACGGGGGAGCAGTACTTC	CASSFLAGTGEQYF
.	TRBV7-2	TRBD1	TRBJ1-5	TGTGCCAGCAGCCTCGTAGGGGGACAGGGGGGTCAGCCCCAGCATTTT	CASSLVGGQGGQPQHF
.	TRBV6-5	TRBD1	TRBJ1-6	TGTGCCAGCAGTTACTCGGGGACAGGCGGAAATTCACCCCTCCACTTT	CASSYSGTGGNSPLHF
once	TRBV5-1	.	TRBJ1-6	TGCGCCAGCAGCTTGGCGGGGGGGGCGCCGGGGACACCCCTCCACTTT	CASSLAGGAPGTPLHF
.	TRBV11-2	.	TRBJ1-4	TGTGCCAGCAGCCTATGGACGGGGAAACTGTTTTTT	CASSLWTGKLFF
.	TRBV19	.	TRBJ1-4	TGTGCCAGTAGTATAGGGGGGGCCCGCGCTGAAAAACTGTTTTTT	CASSIGGARAEKLFF
.	TRBV6-5	.	TRBJ2-1	TGTGCCAGCAGTTACTCTACGGGGGCCAAGGATGAGCAGTTCTTC	CASSYSTGAKDEQFF
medium-sized	TRBV9	.	TRBJ2-7	TGTGCCAGCAGCCCCACCGACAGGCCGTACGAGCAGTACTTC	CASSPTDRPYEQYF
.	TRBV19	.	TRBJ1-2	TGTGCCAGTAGTAGAACAGAGGTCTATGGCTACACCTTC	CASSRTEVYGYTF
few	TRBV5-1	.	TRBJ1-2	TGCGCCAGCAGCTTGGAGGCAGGGGTCGGTGGCTACACCTTC	CASSLEAGVGGYTF
few	TRBV19	.	TRBJ1-4	TGTGCCAGTAGTAGGGGGGGACAAGGAGAAAAACTGTTTTTT	CASSRGGQGEKLFF
.	TRBV1	.	TRBJ1-5	.	CTSSQVFAALQYRCWPQHF
once	TRBV28	TRBD1	TRBJ2-6	TGTGCCAGCATCCCCGGGACAGGAAACTCTGGGGCCAACGTCCTGACTTTC	CASIPGTGNSGANVLTF
.	TRBV10-2	.	TRBJ1-5	TGCGCCAGCAGGAGGGCAGGGGGCAATCAGCCCCAGCATTTT	CASRRAGGNQPQHF
.	TRBV27	.	TRBJ1-2	TGTGCCAGCAGTCTCTCCCCAGACAGTAGGGATGGCTACACCTTC	CASSLSPDSRDGYTF
.	TRBV7-2	.	TRBJ2-7	TGTGCCAGCAGCAAACAGGTCTCCTACGAGCAGTACTTC	CASSKQVSYEQYF
.	TRBV21-1	.	TRBJ2-7	TGTGCCAGCAGCAAAGCAGACCCCTGCGGCGAGCAGTACTTC	CASSKADPCGEQYF
.	TRBV7-2	.	TRBJ1-2	TGTGCCAGCAGCCCCCGGGATACGAGGGGAGGCTACACCTTC	CASSPRDTRGGYTF